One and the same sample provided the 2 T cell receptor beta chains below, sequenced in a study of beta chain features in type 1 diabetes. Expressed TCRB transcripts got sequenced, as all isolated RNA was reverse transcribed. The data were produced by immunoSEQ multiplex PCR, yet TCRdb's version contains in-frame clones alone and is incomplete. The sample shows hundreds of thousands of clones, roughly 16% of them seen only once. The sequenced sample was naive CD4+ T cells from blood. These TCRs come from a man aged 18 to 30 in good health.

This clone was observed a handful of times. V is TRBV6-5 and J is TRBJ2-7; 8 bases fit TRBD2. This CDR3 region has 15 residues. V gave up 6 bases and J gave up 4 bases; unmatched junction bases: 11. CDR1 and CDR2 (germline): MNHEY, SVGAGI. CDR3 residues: CASSPIPGGPYEQYF. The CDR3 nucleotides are TGTGCCAGCAGCCCTATTCCGGGAGGGCCGTACGAGCAGTACTTC.

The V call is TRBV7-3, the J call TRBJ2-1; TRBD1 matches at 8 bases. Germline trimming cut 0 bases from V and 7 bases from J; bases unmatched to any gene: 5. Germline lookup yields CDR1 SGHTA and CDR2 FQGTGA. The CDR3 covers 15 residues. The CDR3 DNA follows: TGTGCCAGCAGCTTAACCAGACAGGGGTGGAATGAGCAGTTCTTC. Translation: CASSLTRQGWNEQFF.